The T cell receptor beta chain described here comes from a study of cytomegalovirus exposure and HLA in healthy donors. It was with 60 Vbeta and 13 Jbeta primers that the PCR ran. Clones were sequenced by immunoSEQ multiplex PCR, and TCRdb holds only the in-frame ones, with some missing. This sample has some 190,000 clones; over 80% occur once, and the top ten carry 1.2%. The CDR3 is made up of 17 amino acids. V lost 2 bases to trimming and J lost 0 bases, with 14 bases between them. The sequence came from a boy between 2 and 15 years old in good health and CMV-seronegative. The sample was PBMCs. This chain uses TRBV23-1 with TRBJ2-4, with a possible D match to TRBD1 (5 bases). TRBV23-1 is flagged as an ORF with uncertain function. CDR3 bases: TGCGCCAGCAGTCAACGTGGCCAGGGCCAAGCCAAAAACATTCAGTACTTC. Residues: CASSQRGQGQAKNIQYF.